The present T cell receptor (beta chain) was sequenced within a study of blood T cell repertoires in COVID-19. Study at large: Sample material is recorded as cDNA or gDNA derived from T cells, B-cell-depleted T cells, or PBMCs.

Germline-derived CDR1 and CDR2 are SNHLY and FYNNEI. Trimming pared 7 bases from V and 1 base from J, leaving 7 bases between. CDR3 size: 12 residues. Authors' data handling: Amplification from reference gene primers served as the basis for estimated nucleated cell counts. The protocol was immunoSEQ multiplex PCR, while the TCRdb copy is restricted to in-frame clones and leaves out a portion. V and J calls and clone size are those listed in that table; D and trimming were worked out from the DNA. The sample lists 360,000 or so clones, around 90% seen once, with 6.5% in the top ten. This clone was picked up a small number of times.

The V gene is TRBV2, the J gene TRBJ1-2; D unclear. This receptor was identified in a man in his late teens or twenties with active or convalescent COVID-19. The sequenced sample consisted of peripheral blood. This CDR3 is CASIDNNYGYTF. The DNA of the CDR3 is TGTGCCAGCATCGACAATAACTATGGCTACACCTTC.